A single sample gave rise to the 26 T cell receptor beta chains below, sequenced in a study of OX40 agonist ivuxolimab in advanced cancers. Library prep was done by the immunoSEQ multiplex PCR assay. Imported from immuneACCESS, the table was reduced by TCRdb to in-frame sequences with V and J called. These copies leave out some clones; in studies compared against another copy, an unresolved V gene accounts for under half, and the cause of the remainder is not known. The sample records around 81,000 clones, roughly 90% of which are singletons. Approximately 0.98% of the sample belongs to the ten largest clones. The material was CD4+ or CD8+ T cells sorted from blood, obtained in a trial of the OX40 agonist ivuxolimab. The receptors shown here come from an adult with an advanced solid tumor such as melanoma, head and neck, liver or kidney cancer.

The rearrangement uses TRBV11-2 and TRBJ2-2; TRBD2 agrees at 7 bases. The germline CDR1 and CDR2 sequences are SGHAT and FQNNGV. The ends lost 3 bases at V and 0 bases at J; junction bases unmatched: 10. The CDR3 has 18 residues. CDR3 amino acids: CASSFDFRLAANTGELFF. CDR3 in DNA: TGTGCCAGCAGCTTCGACTTTAGGCTAGCGGCGAACACCGGGGAGCTGTTTTTT.

V is TRBV27 and J is TRBJ2-7; weak D call: TRBD1 (6 bases). V shed 10 bases and J shed 4 bases, with 23 bases lying between them. Germline V CDR1 and CDR2: MNHEY, SMNVEV (reference sequence). The CDR3 covers 15 residues. Written as DNA, the CDR3 is TGTGCCACCCATAGTCCGGGGCAGGGGAAGTACGAGCAGTACTTC. Its protein product is CATHSPGQGKYEQYF.

V and J are TRBV27 and TRBJ2-1; D perhaps matches TRBD2 (6 bases). Trimming took 5 bases from V and 5 from J, leaving 22 bases between them. The CDR3 runs 17 residues. The V gene's germline CDR1 is MNHEY and CDR2 SMNVEV (reference sequence). CDR3 sequence (DNA): TGTGCCAGCAGTCCTCAATTATCCGGGACTTCACACAATGAGCAGTTCTTC. It yields the protein CASSPQLSGTSHNEQFF.

Notes on this clone: Relative to the germline gene, one junction end is altered; a read error may explain this. CDR3 nucleotides: TGTGCTAGCAGCTTAGTCCTCGCGGGAGGGCCTGACAATGAGCAGTTCTTC. It translates to CASSLVLAGGPDNEQFF. The chain has TRBV7-7 and TRBJ2-1; 9 nucleotides agree with TRBD2. The CDR3 is 17 amino acids. Germline V lookup: CDR1 SSHAT, CDR2 FNYEAQ (reference sequence).

The chain couples TRBV28 to TRBJ1-1, with 8 bases identical to TRBD1. Germline values: CDR1 MDHEN, CDR2 SYDVKM. The CDR3 extends over 17 amino acids. V was clipped by 3 bases and J by 6 bases; unmatched bases: 15. CDR3 amino acids: CASSFLSGGAIKAEAFF. Written as DNA, the CDR3 is TGTGCCAGCAGTTTCCTATCAGGGGGCGCAATAAAGGCTGAAGCTTTCTTT.

The V and J genes are TRBV5-4 and TRBJ2-7, with D unclear. The CDR3 is made up of 13 amino acids. V gave up 1 base and J gave up 2 bases, with 7 bases separating them. From germline, CDR1 is SGHNT and CDR2 YYREEE (reference sequence). The CDR3 sequence is CASSLLTTYEQYF. The DNA of the CDR3 is TGTGCCAGCAGCTTGTTGACAACCTACGAGCAGTACTTC. Variable domain in full (rest from reference TRBV5-4 and TRBJ2-7): ETGVTQSPTHLIKTRGQQVTLRCSSQSGHNTVSWYQQALGQGPQFIFQYYREEENGRGNFPPRFSGLQFPNYSSELNVNALELDDSALYLCASSLLTTYEQYFGPGTRLTVT.

V usage is TRBV9 and J usage is TRBJ2-1, with D possibly matching TRBD1 (7 bases). This CDR3 has 15 amino acids. Germline CDR1 reads SGDLS; CDR2 reads YYNGEE. Trimming shortened V by 2 bases and J by 4 bases, and 13 bases separated the two germline ends. CDR3 protein: CASSVRGDPYNEQFF. Written as DNA, the CDR3 is TGTGCCAGCAGCGTCAGGGGGGATCCATACAATGAGCAGTTCTTC. The variable domain in full, completed from reference TRBV9 and TRBJ2-1, reads DSGVTQTPKHLITATGQRVTLRCSPRSGDLSVYWYQQSLDQGLQFLIQYYNGEERAKGNILERFSAQQFPDLHSELNLSSLELGDSALYFCASSVRGDPYNEQFFGPGTRLTVL.

The J gene is TRBJ1-4, the V gene TRBV5-1, with D tentatively TRBD1 (6 bases). The CDR3 has 15 residues. V was trimmed by 3 bases and J by 0 bases, leaving 9 bases between them. Germline loops: CDR1 SGHRS, CDR2 YFSETQ. This CDR3 is CASSYEGATNEKLFF. The CDR3 coding sequence is TGCGCCAGCAGCTATGAGGGGGCAACTAATGAAAAACTGTTTTTT. Full variable domain (missing parts from reference TRBV5-1 and TRBJ1-4): KAGVTQTPRYLIKTRGQQVTLSCSPISGHRSVSWYQQTPGQGLQFLFEYFSETQRNKGNFPGRFSGRQFSNSRSEMNVSTLELGDSALYLCASSYEGATNEKLFFGSGTQLSVL.

The chain links TRBV4-1 to TRBJ2-1; 9 bases fit TRBD1. Germline-derived CDR1 and CDR2 are MGHRA and YSYEKL. V lost 2 bases and J lost 4; bases outside the gene matches: 3. The CDR3 is made up of 15 amino acids. CDR3 residues: CASSQYGTGYNEQFF. DNA for the CDR3: TGCGCCAGCAGCCAATATGGGACAGGGTACAATGAGCAGTTCTTC.

The chain joins TRBV6-1 to TRBJ2-7; no reliable D call. V dropped 6 bases and J dropped 3 bases, with 9 bases sitting between them. CDR1 is MNHNS and CDR2 is SASEGT in the germline V gene. The CDR3 has 12 residues. CDR3 coding DNA: TGTGCCAGCAGGCTAGATAACTACGAGCAGTACTTC. Translation: CASRLDNYEQYF.

The chain employs TRBV7-2 and TRBJ2-2; a possible D gene is TRBD1 (6 bases). The CDR3 has 15 residues. V gave up 3 bases and J gave up 4 bases, with 12 bases separating them. From germline, CDR1 is SGHTA and CDR2 FQGNSA. This chain's CDR3 is CASSLELGGTGELFF. Written as DNA, the CDR3 is TGTGCCAGCAGCTTGGAGTTAGGGGGCACCGGGGAGCTGTTTTTT.

The V and J genes are TRBV6-6 and TRBJ2-7; tentative D call: TRBD2 (7 bases). V lost 7 bases, J lost 3 bases, and 13 bases lay in between. The germline gives CDR1 MNHNY, CDR2 SVGAGI (reference sequence). CDR3 size: 13 residues. The CDR3 DNA follows: TGTGCCAGCAAGGGGGGGAGTAACTACGAGCAGTACTTC. Amino acids: CASKGGSNYEQYF.

The chain recombines TRBV5-8 with TRBJ1-3; D may be TRBD1 (5 bases). The CDR3 runs to 15 residues. Looked up from germline, CDR1 is SGHTS and CDR2 is YDEGEE. The V and J ends lost 10 bases and 0 bases respectively, with 17 bases between them. The CDR3 coding sequence is TGTGCCGGCGCTGTATGGGGGGACTCTGGAAACACCATATATTTT. Protein sequence: CAGAVWGDSGNTIYF.

The V and J genes are TRBV6-5 and TRBJ2-7; possibly TRBD1 for D (5 bases). This CDR3 is 16 amino acids long. Germline V gene data show CDR1 as MNHEY and CDR2 as SVGAGI. V lost 0 bases to trimming and J lost 2 bases, with 14 bases between them. CDR3 loop: CASSYSPRDSAYEQYF. CDR3 DNA: TGTGCCAGCAGTTACTCGCCACGTGACAGCGCCTACGAGCAGTACTTC.

V is TRBV29-1 and J is TRBJ2-7; possibly TRBD2 for D (5 bases). The CDR3 has 14 amino acids. The germline gives CDR1 SQVTM, CDR2 ANQGSEA. V gave up 7 bases and J gave up 6 bases, with 22 bases separating them. DNA of the CDR3: TGCAGCGGCCTCCCCCCAGGCCGGGAAGGCGAGCAGTACTTC. This encodes CSGLPPGREGEQYF.

The chain carries TRBV7-8 and TRBJ1-5, with 9 bases aligning to TRBD1. CDR1 and CDR2 from the germline V gene are SGHVS and FQNEAQ. The CDR3 has 17 amino acids. V dropped 4 bases and J dropped 0; count of bases not matched to a gene: 7. CDR3 protein: CASSSSGTGYSNQPQHF. CDR3 DNA sequence: TGTGCCAGCAGCTCATCCGGGACAGGGTATAGCAATCAGCCCCAGCATTTT. The variable domain in full, with the rest retrieved from reference TRBV7-8 and TRBJ1-5, is GAGVSQSPRYKVAKRGQDVALRCDPISGHVSLFWYQQALGQGPEFLTYFQNEAQLDKSGLPSDRFFAERPEGSVSTLKIQRTQQEDSAVYLCASSSSGTGYSNQPQHFGDGTRLSIL.

The rearrangement joins TRBV2 to TRBJ2-3; 7 bases line up with TRBD1. The trim removed 6 bases at V and 2 bases at J, leaving 5 bases unmatched. CDR1 is SNHLY, CDR2 FYNNEI, per germline. This CDR3 spans 14 amino acids. The CDR3 sequence: CASREQGNTDTQYF. As DNA, the CDR3 is TGTGCCAGCAGGGAACAGGGGAACACAGATACGCAGTATTTT.

The V gene is TRBV5-5, the J gene TRBJ1-3; D possibly corresponds to TRBD1 (6 bases). The length of the CDR3 is 16 residues. The V gene lost 3 bases and the J gene lost 4 bases, with 17 bases spanning the gap. Looked up from germline, CDR1 is SGHKS and CDR2 is YYEKEE (reference sequence). This chain's CDR3 is CASSSRQDITGNTIYF. For the CDR3, the DNA is TGTGCCAGCAGCTCCCGACAGGATATTACGGGAAACACCATATATTTT.

V is TRBV6-5 and J is TRBJ2-7; TRBD2 agrees at 11 bases. Germline CDR1 and CDR2: MNHEY and SVGAGI. Losses at the gene ends were 0 bases for V and 11 bases for J; bases not matched to a gene: 6. This CDR3 is 14 amino acids long. The CDR3 DNA follows: TGTGCCAGCAGTTACTCGGGCACTAGCGGGAGTGAGTACTTC. It yields the protein CASSYSGTSGSEYF.

The chain combines TRBV2 with TRBJ1-1, with D tentatively TRBD1 (5 bases). Looked up from germline, CDR1 is SNHLY and CDR2 is FYNNEI. The CDR3 loop spans 12 amino acids. The ends were cut back, 7 bases at V and 10 bases at J, with 16 bases in the middle. CDR3 sequence: CASTAAGFRAFF. For the CDR3, the DNA is TGTGCCAGCACCGCTGCAGGGTTTCGAGCTTTCTTT.

This chain uses TRBV7-2 with TRBJ2-5; D is ambiguous. This CDR3 has 13 amino acids. V lost 5 bases to trimming and J lost 7 bases, with 14 bases between them. Germline V gives CDR1 SGHTA, CDR2 FQGNSA. The CDR3 spells CASSPRGTGTQYF. The DNA for the CDR3 is TGTGCCAGCAGCCCCCGAGGAACTGGGACCCAGTACTTC.

The chain links TRBV27 to TRBJ1-5; unclear D gene. The CDR3 totals 12 residues. CDR1 and CDR2 (germline): MNHEY, SMNVEV (reference sequence). V was pared by 6 bases and J by 1 base, with 4 bases between. CDR3 residues: CASRGSNQPQHF. In DNA form, the CDR3 reads TGTGCCAGCAGGGGGAGCAATCAGCCCCAGCATTTT.

The chain joins TRBV9 to TRBJ2-5, with 7 bases that match TRBD2. CDR3 length equals 15 residues. Losses at the gene ends were 4 bases for V and 5 bases for J; bases not matched to a gene: 11. Germline CDR1 is SGDLS and CDR2 is YYNGEE. The CDR3: CASSPQSRGWETQYF. CDR3 sequence (DNA): TGTGCCAGCAGCCCCCAGTCGCGGGGGTGGGAGACCCAGTACTTC.

V and J are TRBV28 and TRBJ1-5; TRBD1 is a possible D gene (5 bases). CDR3 size: 17 residues. CDR1 and CDR2 from the germline V gene are MDHEN and SYDVKM. Trimming removed 5 bases from V and 2 bases from J, with 19 bases in between. The CDR3 region has the DNA TGTGCCAGCAGTCCCCTACAGGACACCGTACGCAATCAGCCCCAGCATTTT. It is translated as CASSPLQDTVRNQPQHF.

V usage is TRBV6-6 and J usage is TRBJ2-7; maybe TRBD2 (5 bases). The CDR3 covers 15 residues. The germline CDR1 and CDR2 sequences are MNHNY and SVGAGI (reference sequence). With 6 bases removed from V and 2 bases from J, the gap between germline ends came to 17 bases. CDR3 in DNA: TGTGCCAGCAGCCCGGCGGGCCTGAAGGCCTACGAGCAGTACTTC. Encoded protein: CASSPAGLKAYEQYF.

CDR3 DNA sequence: TGTGCCAGCAGCCCAGGGCTGGCTAATGAAAAACTGTTTTTT. Its protein product is CASSPGLANEKLFF. The J gene is TRBJ1-4, the V gene TRBV7-9; the D gene is possibly TRBD1 (5 bases). The CDR3 loop spans 14 amino acids. CDR1 is SEHNR, CDR2 FQNEAQ, per germline (reference sequence). Trimming pared 5 bases from V and 3 bases from J, leaving 10 bases between.